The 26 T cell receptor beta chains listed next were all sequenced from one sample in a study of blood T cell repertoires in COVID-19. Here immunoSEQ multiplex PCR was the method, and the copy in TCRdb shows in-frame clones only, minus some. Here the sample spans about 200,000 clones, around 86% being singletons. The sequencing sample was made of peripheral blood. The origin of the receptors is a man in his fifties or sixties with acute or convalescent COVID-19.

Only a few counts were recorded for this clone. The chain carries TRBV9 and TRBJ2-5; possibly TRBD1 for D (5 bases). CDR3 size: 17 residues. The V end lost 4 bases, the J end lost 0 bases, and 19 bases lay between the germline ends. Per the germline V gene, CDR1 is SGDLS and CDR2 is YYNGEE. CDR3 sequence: CASSTRPDTRYQETQYF. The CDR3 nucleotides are TGTGCCAGCAGCACCCGACCGGACACCCGGTACCAAGAGACCCAGTACTTC.

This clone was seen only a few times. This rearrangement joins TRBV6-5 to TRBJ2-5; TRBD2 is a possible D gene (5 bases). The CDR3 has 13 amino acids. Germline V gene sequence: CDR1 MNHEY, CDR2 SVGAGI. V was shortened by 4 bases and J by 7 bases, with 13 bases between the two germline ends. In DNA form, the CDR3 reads TGTGCCAGCAGTTCCCCCCCGGGGTGGACCCAGTACTTC. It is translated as CASSSPPGWTQYF.

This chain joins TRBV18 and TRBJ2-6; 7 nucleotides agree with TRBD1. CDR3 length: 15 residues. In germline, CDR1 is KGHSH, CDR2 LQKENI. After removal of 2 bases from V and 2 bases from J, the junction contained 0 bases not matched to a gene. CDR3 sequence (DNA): TGTGCCAGCTCACCAGACAGGGCTGGGGCCAACGTCCTGACTTTC. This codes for CASSPDRAGANVLTF.

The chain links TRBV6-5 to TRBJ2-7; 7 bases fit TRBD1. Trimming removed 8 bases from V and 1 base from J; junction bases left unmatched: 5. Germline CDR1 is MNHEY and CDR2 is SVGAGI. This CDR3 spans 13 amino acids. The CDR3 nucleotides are TGTGCCAGCCTTCCGGGACAGTCCTACGAGCAGTACTTC. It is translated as CASLPGQSYEQYF.

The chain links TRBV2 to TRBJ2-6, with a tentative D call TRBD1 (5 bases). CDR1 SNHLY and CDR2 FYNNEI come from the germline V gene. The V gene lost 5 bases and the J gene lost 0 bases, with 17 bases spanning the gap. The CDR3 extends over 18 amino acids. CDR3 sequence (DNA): TGTGCCAGCAGTCTTCAGGGCGCCGACCTCTCTGGGGCCAACGTCCTGACTTTC. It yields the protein CASSLQGADLSGANVLTF.

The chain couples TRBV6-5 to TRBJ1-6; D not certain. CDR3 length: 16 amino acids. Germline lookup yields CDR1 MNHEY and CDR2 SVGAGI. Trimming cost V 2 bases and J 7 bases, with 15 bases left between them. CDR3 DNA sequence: TGTGCCAGCAGTTACGAACGGACTGGGCGGAATTCACCCCTCCACTTT. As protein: CASSYERTGRNSPLHF.

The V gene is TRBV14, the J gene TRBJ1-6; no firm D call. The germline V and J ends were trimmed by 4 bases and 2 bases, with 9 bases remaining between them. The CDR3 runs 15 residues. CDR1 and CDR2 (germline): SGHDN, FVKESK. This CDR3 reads CASSLQSTYNSPLHF. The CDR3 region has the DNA TGTGCCAGCAGCCTTCAGTCGACCTATAATTCACCCCTCCACTTT.

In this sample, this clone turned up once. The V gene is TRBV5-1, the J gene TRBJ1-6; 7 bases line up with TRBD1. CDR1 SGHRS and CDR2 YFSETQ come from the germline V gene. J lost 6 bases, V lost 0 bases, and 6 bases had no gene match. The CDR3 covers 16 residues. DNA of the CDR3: TGCGCCAGCAGCTTGGCTGCGGGACAGACTAATTCACCCCTCCACTTT. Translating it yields CASSLAAGQTNSPLHF.

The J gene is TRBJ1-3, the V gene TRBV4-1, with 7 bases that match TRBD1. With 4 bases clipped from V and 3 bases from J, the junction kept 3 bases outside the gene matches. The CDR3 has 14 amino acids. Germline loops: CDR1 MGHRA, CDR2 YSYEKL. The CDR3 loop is CASSRRDSGNTIYF. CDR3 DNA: TGCGCCAGCAGCCGCCGGGACAGTGGAAACACCATATATTTT.

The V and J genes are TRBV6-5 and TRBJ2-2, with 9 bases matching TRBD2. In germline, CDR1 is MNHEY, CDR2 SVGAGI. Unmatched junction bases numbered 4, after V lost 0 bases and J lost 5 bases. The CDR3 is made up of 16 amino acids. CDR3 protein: CASSYSAGGSTGELFF. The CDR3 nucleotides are TGTGCCAGCAGTTACTCAGCGGGGGGATCTACCGGGGAGCTGTTTTTT.

In DNA, the CDR3 is TGTGCCAGCAGTGAATTTGGCATTTCGAACACCGGGGAGCTGTTTTTT. It yields the protein CASSEFGISNTGELFF. The chain carries TRBV2 and TRBJ2-2; D remains unclear. The CDR3 contains 16 residues. Germline-derived CDR1 and CDR2 are SNHLY and FYNNEI. V was shortened by 2 bases and J by 0 bases, with 10 bases between the two germline ends.

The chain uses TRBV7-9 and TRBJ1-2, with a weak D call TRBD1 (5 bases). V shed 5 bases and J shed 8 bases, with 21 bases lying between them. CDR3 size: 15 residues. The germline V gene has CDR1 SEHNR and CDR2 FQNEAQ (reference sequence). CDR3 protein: CASSPWGREYGGYTF. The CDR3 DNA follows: TGTGCCAGCAGCCCCTGGGGCCGAGAGTATGGGGGCTACACCTTC. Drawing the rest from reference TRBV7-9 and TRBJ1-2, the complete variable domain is DTGVSQNPRHKITKRGQNVTFRCDPISEHNRLYWYRQTLGQGPEFLTYFQNEAQLEKSRLLSDRFSAERPKGSFSTLEIQRTEQGDSAMYLCASSPWGREYGGYTFGSGTRLTVV.

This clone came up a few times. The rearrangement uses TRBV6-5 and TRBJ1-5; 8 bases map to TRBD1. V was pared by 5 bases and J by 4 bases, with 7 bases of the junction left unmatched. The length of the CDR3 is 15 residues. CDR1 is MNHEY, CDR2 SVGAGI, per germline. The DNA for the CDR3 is TGTGCCAGCAGTCCAGGGACAGGAACTAATCAGCCCCAGCATTTT. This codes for CASSPGTGTNQPQHF.

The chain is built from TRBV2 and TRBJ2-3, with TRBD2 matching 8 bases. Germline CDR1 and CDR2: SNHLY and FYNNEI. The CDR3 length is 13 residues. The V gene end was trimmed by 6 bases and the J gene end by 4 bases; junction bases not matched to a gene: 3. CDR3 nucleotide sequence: TGTGCCAGCAGCAGCGGGGGTCCAGATACGCAGTATTTT. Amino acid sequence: CASSSGGPDTQYF.

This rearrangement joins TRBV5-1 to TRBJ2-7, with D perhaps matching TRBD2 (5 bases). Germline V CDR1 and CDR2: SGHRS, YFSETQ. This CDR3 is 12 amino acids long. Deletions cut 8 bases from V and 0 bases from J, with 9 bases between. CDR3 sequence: CASMGDSYEQYF. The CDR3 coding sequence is TGCGCCAGTATGGGAGACTCCTACGAGCAGTACTTC.

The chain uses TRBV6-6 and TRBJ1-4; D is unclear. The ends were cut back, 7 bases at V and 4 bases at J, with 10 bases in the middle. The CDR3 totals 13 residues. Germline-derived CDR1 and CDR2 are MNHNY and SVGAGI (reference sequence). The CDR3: CASKAEVNEKLFF. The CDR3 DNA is TGTGCCAGCAAAGCGGAGGTTAATGAAAAACTGTTTTTT.

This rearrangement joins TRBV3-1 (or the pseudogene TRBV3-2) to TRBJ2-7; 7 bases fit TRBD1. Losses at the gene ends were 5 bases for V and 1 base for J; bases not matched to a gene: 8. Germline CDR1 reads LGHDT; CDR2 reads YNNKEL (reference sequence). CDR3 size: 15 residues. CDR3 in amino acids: CASSIRQGKSYEQYF. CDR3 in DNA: TGTGCCAGCAGCATCCGACAGGGAAAGTCCTACGAGCAGTACTTC.

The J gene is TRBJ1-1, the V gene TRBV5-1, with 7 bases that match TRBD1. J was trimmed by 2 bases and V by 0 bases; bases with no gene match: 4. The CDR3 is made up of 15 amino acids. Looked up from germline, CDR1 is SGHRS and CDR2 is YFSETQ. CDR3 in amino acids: CASSLGGTDNTEAFF. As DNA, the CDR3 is TGCGCCAGCAGCTTGGGGGGGACAGATAACACTGAAGCTTTCTTT.

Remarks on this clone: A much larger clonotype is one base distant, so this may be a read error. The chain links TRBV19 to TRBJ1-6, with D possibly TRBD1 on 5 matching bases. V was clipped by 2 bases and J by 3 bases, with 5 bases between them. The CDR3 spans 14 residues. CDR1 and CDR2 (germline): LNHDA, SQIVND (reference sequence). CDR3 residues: CASSIQGYNSPLHF. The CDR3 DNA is TGTGCCAGTAGTATACAGGGCTATAATTCACCCCTCCACTTT.

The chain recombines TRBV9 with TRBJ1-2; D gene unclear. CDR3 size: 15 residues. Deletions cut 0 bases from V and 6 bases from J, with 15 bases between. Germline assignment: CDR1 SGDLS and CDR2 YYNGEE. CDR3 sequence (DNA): TGTGCCAGCAGCGTAGGCAACACCCGAGCGGATGGCTACACCTTC. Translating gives CASSVGNTRADGYTF.

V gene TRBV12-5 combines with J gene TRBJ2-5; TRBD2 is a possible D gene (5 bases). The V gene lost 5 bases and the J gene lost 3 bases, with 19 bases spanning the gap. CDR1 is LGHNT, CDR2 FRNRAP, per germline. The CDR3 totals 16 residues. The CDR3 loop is CASGNAPEGDKETQYF. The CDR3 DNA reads TGTGCTAGTGGTAATGCCCCTGAGGGTGATAAAGAGACCCAGTACTTC.

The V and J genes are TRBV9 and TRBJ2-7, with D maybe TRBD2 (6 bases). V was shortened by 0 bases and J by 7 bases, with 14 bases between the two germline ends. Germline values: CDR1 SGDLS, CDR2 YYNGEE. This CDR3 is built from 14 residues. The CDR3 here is CASSVAGVAEEQYF. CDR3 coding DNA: TGTGCCAGCAGCGTAGCGGGAGTGGCGGAGGAGCAGTACTTC.

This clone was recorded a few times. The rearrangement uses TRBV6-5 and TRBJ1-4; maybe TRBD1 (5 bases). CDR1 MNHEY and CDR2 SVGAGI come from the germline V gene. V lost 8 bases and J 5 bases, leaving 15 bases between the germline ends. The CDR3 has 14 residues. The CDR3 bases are TGTGCCAGCTCCTGGGGGAGGCTCAATGAAAAACTGTTTTTT. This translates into CASSWGRLNEKLFF.

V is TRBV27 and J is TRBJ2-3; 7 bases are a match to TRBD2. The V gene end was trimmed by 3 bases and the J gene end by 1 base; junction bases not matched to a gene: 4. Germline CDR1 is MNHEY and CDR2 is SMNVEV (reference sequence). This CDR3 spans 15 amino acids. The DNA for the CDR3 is TGTGCCAGCAGTTTGGGGGGGTATGGCACAGATACGCAGTATTTT. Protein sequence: CASSLGGYGTDTQYF.

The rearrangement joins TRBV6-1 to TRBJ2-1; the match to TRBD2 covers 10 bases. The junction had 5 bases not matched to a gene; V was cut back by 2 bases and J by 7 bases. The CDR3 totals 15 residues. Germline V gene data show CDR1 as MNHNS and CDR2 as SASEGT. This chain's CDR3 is CASSEPSGGHNEQFF. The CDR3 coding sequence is TGTGCCAGCAGTGAACCTAGCGGGGGCCATAATGAGCAGTTCTTC.

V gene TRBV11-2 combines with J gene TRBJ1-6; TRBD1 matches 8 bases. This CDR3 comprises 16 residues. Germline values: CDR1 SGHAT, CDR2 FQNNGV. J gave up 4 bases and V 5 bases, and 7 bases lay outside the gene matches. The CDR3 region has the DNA TGTGCCAGCAGCGCCCGGACAGGGACGTATAATTCACCCCTCCACTTT. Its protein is CASSARTGTYNSPLHF.